The following is a T cell receptor beta chain sequence with its context. The clone's antigen remains unknown. Per-base qualities were not stored, and no clone one base away is much larger. This record comes from a study of cytotoxic CD8 clonotypes in ibrutinib-treated CLL (dated by TCRdb to 2020 to 2023). Regarding the study in general: In this cohort, more than 14 patients were treatment-naive and more than 9 were relapsed/refractory, while some 17 had unmutated IGHV. Partial responses were observed in some 24 patients and complete responses in 2; after a median follow-up of around 68 months, remission was maintained in 15 or so patients and progression was observed in approximately twelve. Samples at response were collected after a median of about 13 months of treatment, with a range of about 6 to 40 months. Samples averaged approximately 250,000 productive templates and just under 95,000 productive rearrangements. Longitudinal samples were obtainable from about 30% of the roughly 90 participants in the trial. Cryopreserved peripheral blood mononuclear cells were collected before treatment, at response, and at either disease progression or sustained remission. Patients were still on ibrutinib when every remission and progressive disease sample was collected.

The time point label corresponds to: progressive disease on ibrutinib. For TCR beta library preparation, around 2.1 micrograms of genomic DNA were extracted from the cryopreserved PBMCs. Longitudinal blood samples from CLL patients on ibrutinib monotherapy underwent high-throughput TCR beta sequencing. Patients were enrolled in a phase 2 open-label single-center ibrutinib monotherapy trial. On a MiSeq, deep resolution sequencing aimed for a depth between 1 in 1 million and 1 in 200,000 T cells, with each clonotype covered approximately 9.8x on average. The immunoSEQ hsTCRB Kit was used to generate the TCR beta libraries. From the authors' description of their analysis: ImmunoSEQ Data Assistant and ImmunoSEQ Analyzer were used for data analysis, and V, D and J genes were assigned according to IMGT definitions. Clonality, which ranges from 0 to 1, was calculated by subtracting the normalized Shannon entropy of productive rearrangement frequencies from one. Only overrepresented clonotypes making up at least 0.05% of each patient's repertoire were included in the public clonotype analysis. Thirteen repertoires from age-matched healthy donors, obtained from immuneACCESS, served as clonality controls. What TCRdb holds here is the immuneACCESS table cut down to in-frame rearrangements. Part of the clones is not present; checked against another copy, under half of the missing clones reflect an unresolved V gene, and the others are unexplained. V, J and clone size are those of that table, while D and trimming were read from the DNA. Present in this sample are more than 10,000 clones, approximately 81% of which were seen just once. The ten largest clones capture roughly a sixth of the sample.

CDR1 and CDR2, per the germline V gene, are KGHSH and LQKENI. At the junction V is shortened by 3 bases and J by 6 bases, with 8 bases in between. The CDR3 holds 13 amino acids from the cysteine to the phenylalanine. The kept DNA is CDR3 alone, 39 bases in frame from the first base. Study-wide findings and limitations: Sampling times were not matched between sustained-remission and progressing patients, and lymph node repertoires were not studied. Public clonotypes were rare and either shrank or stayed stable during treatment, and the rise in clonality at ibrutinib response reflected expansion of private clonotypes. Baseline clonality exceeded that of age-matched healthy donors and correlated strongly with circulating CD8+ T-cell counts. Clonality rose at ibrutinib response, remained stable during sustained remission, and dropped back toward baseline at progression.

This chain joins TRBV18 to TRBJ2-2; the D gene identity is not certain. This clonotype was obtained from a human donor with chronic lymphocytic leukemia. The sequencing here drew on PBMCs, taken at disease progression, from a patient treated with ibrutinib. Read as DNA, the sequence is TGTGCCAGCTCACCGAGTGGGGCCGGGGAGCTGTTTTTT. This codes for CASSPSGAGELFF.